One and the same sample provided the 32 T cell receptor beta chains below, sequenced in a study of shared clonotypes between healthy human individuals. Some clones are missing from TCRdb's copy, which holds only in-frame ones; the method was immunoSEQ multiplex PCR. The sample lists approximately 2,000,000 clones, less than 95% occurring once. Sequenced: naive CD4+ T cells from PBMCs. Subset denoted: CD45RA+ positively selected. These receptors were obtained from a young man in good health. Some clones in this sample may be carry-over from other donors' samples.

This clone has just a few counts. The CDR3 loop reads CSAPRAFF. The CDR3 coding sequence is TGCAGTGCCCCCCGTGCTTTCTTT. The V and J genes are TRBV20-1 and TRBJ1-1; D not resolved. Trimming cost V 6 bases and J 11 bases, with 7 bases left between them. The germline V gene encodes CDR1 DFQATT and CDR2 SNEGSKA (reference sequence). The CDR3 totals 8 residues.

V gene TRBV11-2 combines with J gene TRBJ2-7; TRBD2 aligns across 8 bases. V lost 3 bases to trimming and J lost 4 bases; unmatched junction nucleotides: 5. The V gene's germline CDR1 is SGHAT and CDR2 FQNNGV. The CDR3 extends over 14 amino acids. Written as DNA, the CDR3 is TGTGCCAGCAGCTTTACGGGAGGGCCTTACGAGCAGTACTTC. Its translation: CASSFTGGPYEQYF.

The rearrangement uses TRBV28 and TRBJ2-7; 7 nucleotides agree with TRBD2. CDR1 and CDR2 (germline): MDHEN, SYDVKM. Unmatched junction bases numbered 10, after V lost 7 bases and J lost 4 bases. The CDR3 totals 14 residues. The DNA of the CDR3 is TGTGCCAGCAACCGTCTAGCGGCCGGATACGAGCAGTACTTC. Translated, it gives CASNRLAAGYEQYF.

The rearrangement joins TRBV5-1 to TRBJ2-1, with D perhaps given as TRBD1 or TRBD2 (5 bases each). CDR3 length: 15 amino acids. CDR1 is SGHRS, CDR2 YFSETQ, per germline. V lost 2 bases and J lost 10, with 19 bases in between. CDR3 sequence reads: CASSFAGTRLGEQFF. The CDR3 region has the DNA TGCGCCAGCAGCTTCGCCGGGACCCGGTTGGGAGAGCAGTTCTTC.

The chain is built from TRBV9 and TRBJ2-3; tentative D call: TRBD1 (5 bases). Germline lookup yields CDR1 SGDLS and CDR2 YYNGEE. The ends were cut back, 0 bases at V and 6 bases at J, with 17 bases in the middle. This CDR3 comprises 16 residues. CDR3 protein: CASSVEESRGRDTQYF. CDR3 coding DNA: TGTGCCAGCAGCGTAGAAGAGTCAAGGGGCCGTGATACGCAGTATTTT.

The chain uses TRBV7-9 and TRBJ1-2; D ambiguous. The CDR3 covers 14 residues. Germline assignment: CDR1 SEHNR and CDR2 FQNEAQ (reference sequence). With 4 bases removed from V and 4 bases from J, the gap between germline ends came to 13 bases. CDR3 in DNA: TGTGCCAGCAGCTCGAGTTCGGGGTCCTATGGCTACACCTTC. Protein: CASSSSSGSYGYTF.

On this clone itself: At the DNA level, this CDR3 is encoded by other sequences in the same sample as well. The rearrangement joins TRBV9 to TRBJ1-1, with D possibly TRBD1 on 6 matching bases. V lost 4 bases and J lost 1, with 8 bases in between. Germline V CDR1 and CDR2: SGDLS, YYNGEE. The CDR3 is 13 amino acids. In DNA form, the CDR3 reads TGTGCCAGCAGCCAAGGGGGGAACACTGAAGCTTTCTTT. Protein: CASSQGGNTEAFF. Complete variable domain (other parts from reference TRBV9 and TRBJ1-1): DSGVTQTPKHLITATGQRVTLRCSPRSGDLSVYWYQQSLDQGLQFLIQYYNGEERAKGNILERFSAQQFPDLHSELNLSSLELGDSALYFCASSQGGNTEAFFGQGTRLTVV.

The J gene is TRBJ2-5, the V gene TRBV14; D not resolved. The CDR3 loop spans 15 amino acids. Between the trimmed V and J ends, which lost 2 bases and 1 base, there was a span of 11 bases. Germline V gene sequence: CDR1 SGHDN, CDR2 FVKESK. The CDR3 bases are TGTGCCAGCAGCCAAACGCAGACATTCCAAGAGACCCAGTACTTC. Its protein is CASSQTQTFQETQYF.

Regarding this clone: Different DNA sequences within this sample yield the same CDR3. V is TRBV6-1 and J is TRBJ1-2; 7 bases match TRBD1. The junction had 3 bases not matched to a gene; V was cut back by 4 bases and J by 7 bases. Germline CDR1 and CDR2: MNHNS and SASEGT. CDR3 size: 12 residues. The CDR3 nucleotides read TGTGCCAGCAGTGCGACAGGGTTTGGCTACACCTTC. Protein: CASSATGFGYTF.

The chain couples TRBV28 to TRBJ1-3; D remains ambiguous. Germline CDR1 MDHEN, CDR2 SYDVKM. The CDR3 spans 15 residues. V dropped 4 bases and J dropped 0 bases, with 10 bases sitting between them. This chain's CDR3 is CASSSGSNSGNTIYF. The CDR3 nucleotides are TGTGCCAGCAGTTCAGGCAGCAACTCTGGAAACACCATATATTTT.

This clone was picked up one time. V and J are TRBV5-1 and TRBJ1-4; the match to TRBD1 covers 11 bases. The CDR3 spans 16 residues. J gave up 8 bases and V 3 bases, and 9 bases lay outside the gene matches. Germline loops: CDR1 SGHRS, CDR2 YFSETQ. CDR3 amino acids: CASSSGQGAKGEKLFF. The CDR3, as DNA: TGCGCCAGCAGCTCCGGACAGGGGGCCAAGGGAGAAAAACTGTTTTTT.

The J gene is TRBJ2-7, the V gene TRBV6-6, with 9 bases identical to TRBD1. V was pared by 4 bases and J by 1 base, with 8 bases of the junction left unmatched. The germline V gene encodes CDR1 MNHNY and CDR2 SVGAGI (reference sequence). This CDR3 comprises 16 residues. CDR3 residues: CASSSSGQGVSYEQYF. The CDR3 DNA reads TGTGCCAGCAGTTCCTCGGGACAGGGAGTATCCTACGAGCAGTACTTC.

The table lists this clone with a few counts. Other nucleotide sequences from this sample produce the same CDR3. CDR3 loop: CASSPGVDTEAFF. The DNA for the CDR3 is TGTGCCAGCTCACCGGGAGTTGACACTGAAGCTTTCTTT. The chain employs TRBV18 and TRBJ1-1; D ambiguous. V was clipped by 3 bases and J by 3 bases, with 8 bases between them. The CDR3 loop spans 13 amino acids. Germline values: CDR1 KGHSH, CDR2 LQKENI.

This rearrangement joins TRBV6-6 to TRBJ2-1, with 8 bases fitting TRBD1. Trimming took 5 bases from V and 5 from J; bases not matched to a gene: 8. Per the germline V gene, CDR1 is MNHNY and CDR2 is SVGAGI (reference sequence). The CDR3 length is 15 residues. CDR3 coding DNA: TGTGCCAGCAGTCTTTCAGGACAGGGCCACAATGAGCAGTTCTTC. This encodes CASSLSGQGHNEQFF.

V and J are TRBV28 and TRBJ1-3, with 7 bases identical to TRBD1. Trimming removed 4 bases from V and 5 bases from J; junction bases left unmatched: 8. Germline V gene data show CDR1 as MDHEN and CDR2 as SYDVKM. CDR3 size: 15 residues. In DNA, the CDR3 is TGTGCCAGCAGTTCTCCCGGGACAGCCAGAAACACCATATATTTT. The encoded protein is CASSSPGTARNTIYF.

V is TRBV18 and J is TRBJ2-7, with D tentatively TRBD1 (6 bases). The CDR3 is 15 amino acids. The V gene's germline CDR1 is KGHSH and CDR2 LQKENI. V gave up 4 bases and J gave up 4 bases, with 17 bases separating them. The CDR3 nucleotides read TGTGCCAGCTCACTTGAATATACAGGGTTATACGAGCAGTACTTC. Its translation is CASSLEYTGLYEQYF.

Here the CDR3 DNA reads TGCGCCAGCAGCCGAGGGACAGTCCAAGAGACCCAGTACTTC. Encoded protein: CASSRGTVQETQYF. The genes are TRBV5-1 and TRBJ2-5; 7 positions match TRBD1. The CDR3 covers 14 residues. J was trimmed by 1 base and V by 4 bases; bases with no gene match: 4. Germline V gene data show CDR1 as SGHRS and CDR2 as YFSETQ.

The CDR3 sequence is CASSQSGILSEQYF. The CDR3 nucleotides are TGCGCCAGCAGTCAATCAGGCATTTTGAGCGAGCAGTACTTC. The chain links TRBV23-1 to TRBJ2-7; no reliable D call. TRBV23-1 is an ORF; its function is uncertain. The V gene lost 0 bases and the J gene lost 6 bases, with 12 bases spanning the gap. There are 14 residues in the CDR3.

The rearrangement joins TRBV30 to TRBJ2-1, with D tentatively TRBD1 (5 bases). Germline assignment: CDR1 GTSNPN and CDR2 SVGIG (reference sequence). The CDR3 is made up of 16 amino acids. V dropped 3 bases and J dropped 3 bases, with 18 bases sitting between them. This CDR3 is CAWRTNVARGYNEQFF. The CDR3 DNA sequence: TGTGCCTGGAGGACAAATGTGGCTAGGGGCTACAATGAGCAGTTCTTC.

Concerning this clone: Other DNA sequences within the sample encode an identical CDR3. J is TRBJ1-5 and V is TRBV5-1; D may be TRBD1 (6 bases). Germline-derived CDR1 and CDR2 are SGHRS and YFSETQ. Trimming took 2 bases from V and 3 from J, leaving 9 bases between them. The CDR3 spans 14 residues. In DNA, the CDR3 is TGCGCCAGCAGCTTAGAGGGGGACAATCAGCCCCAGCATTTT. Its protein product is CASSLEGDNQPQHF.

J is TRBJ1-1 and V is TRBV5-6, with D possibly being TRBD1 (6 bases). The CDR3 is 16 amino acids. V shed 0 bases and J shed 0 bases, with 12 bases lying between them. Germline V CDR1 and CDR2: SGHDT, YYEEEE. The CDR3 DNA reads as TGTGCCAGCAGCTTGGGGCAGGGGCTAATGAACACTGAAGCTTTCTTT. Translation: CASSLGQGLMNTEAFF.

The chain uses TRBV11-2 and TRBJ1-2; D ambiguous. The ends were cut back, 5 bases at V and 3 bases at J, with 10 bases in the middle. This CDR3 spans 13 amino acids. Per the germline V gene, CDR1 is SGHAT and CDR2 is FQNNGV. This chain's CDR3 is CASSTGSHYGYTF. The CDR3 nucleotides are TGTGCCAGCAGCACTGGGTCCCACTATGGCTACACCTTC. Together with reference TRBV11-2 and TRBJ1-2, the CDR3 gives the full variable domain: EAGVAQSPRYKIIEKRQSVAFWCNPISGHATLYWYQQILGQGPKLLIQFQNNGVVDDSQLPKDRFSAERLKGVDSTLKIQPAKLEDSAVYLCASSTGSHYGYTFGSGTRLTVV.

The rearrangement joins TRBV5-4 to TRBJ1-1, with D hard to call. The ends were cut back, 0 bases at V and 1 base at J, with 10 bases in the middle. The CDR3 sequence is 15 residues long. Germline V gives CDR1 SGHNT, CDR2 YYREEE (reference sequence). CDR3 region: CASSLAPNSNTEAFF. The CDR3 nucleotides are TGTGCCAGCAGCTTGGCCCCTAACTCGAACACTGAAGCTTTCTTT.

As concerns this clone: This CDR3 is also generated by other DNA sequences in the sample. This rearrangement joins TRBV28 to TRBJ2-3; D uncertain. The CDR3 has 11 residues. V lost 4 bases and J lost 5, with 4 bases in between. CDR1 and CDR2 from the germline V gene are MDHEN and SYDVKM. CDR3 nucleotides: TGTGCCAGCAGTTCCGAAGATACGCAGTATTTT. Translating gives CASSSEDTQYF.

Here the CDR3 DNA reads TGTGCCAGCAGCCGTCACAGGGAGCTCTATGGCTACACCTTC. Translation gives CASSRHRELYGYTF. V gene TRBV28 combines with J gene TRBJ1-2, with D maybe TRBD1 (6 bases). V gave up 6 bases and J gave up 4 bases, with 15 bases separating them. The germline CDR1 and CDR2 sequences are MDHEN and SYDVKM. This CDR3 is built from 14 residues.

The chain employs TRBV7-3 and TRBJ2-2; 7 bases agree with TRBD2. Per germline, CDR1 SGHTA and CDR2 FQGTGA. V shed 8 bases and J 7 bases; nucleotides not matched to a gene: 10. The CDR3 totals 14 residues. CDR3 residues: CASREAGRNGELFF. The CDR3, as DNA: TGTGCCAGCCGGGAAGCGGGAAGAAACGGGGAGCTGTTTTTT.

The chain uses TRBV27 and TRBJ1-2, with D perhaps TRBD1 (5 bases). There are 13 residues in the CDR3. The V gene lost 7 bases and the J gene lost 5 bases, with 14 bases spanning the gap. The germline V gene encodes CDR1 MNHEY and CDR2 SMNVEV (reference sequence). Written as DNA, the CDR3 is TGTGCCAGCACTGACAGTATGGGGTATGGCTACACCTTC. Translation: CASTDSMGYGYTF.

The chain recombines TRBV9 with TRBJ2-7; tentative D call: TRBD2 (6 bases). The V gene's germline CDR1 is SGDLS and CDR2 YYNGEE. The CDR3 consists of 13 residues. V was cut by 4 bases and J by 4 bases, with 12 bases left in between. This chain's CDR3 is CASSLRLGYEQYF. The CDR3 DNA reads TGTGCCAGCAGCTTGCGACTAGGGTACGAGCAGTACTTC.

The chain carries TRBV2 and TRBJ2-7, with D maybe TRBD2 (6 bases). V was shortened by 5 bases and J by 1 base, with 9 bases between the two germline ends. The CDR3 loop spans 13 amino acids. CDR1 SNHLY and CDR2 FYNNEI come from the germline V gene. The CDR3 nucleotides read TGTGCCAGCAGTACCCGGGGGTCCTACGAGCAGTACTTC. As protein: CASSTRGSYEQYF.

Of note for this clone: At the DNA level, this CDR3 is encoded by other sequences in the same sample as well. This chain uses TRBV14 with TRBJ2-7; D call uncertain. V lost 1 base and J 4 bases, leaving 2 bases between the germline ends. CDR3 length: 11 amino acids. Looked up from germline, CDR1 is SGHDN and CDR2 is FVKESK. Here the CDR3 reads CASSQGYEQYF. The CDR3 DNA follows: TGTGCCAGCAGCCAAGGGTACGAGCAGTACTTC.

V is TRBV7-3 and J is TRBJ2-2; 13 bases agree with TRBD2. V lost 5 bases, J lost 6 bases, and 9 bases stayed unmatched. The CDR3 contains 17 residues. Germline V CDR1 and CDR2: SGHTA, FQGTGA. CDR3 DNA sequence: TGTGCCAGCAGCCTACTAGCGGGAGGGCCCTCGGCCGGGGAGCTGTTTTTT. As protein: CASSLLAGGPSAGELFF.

The chain links TRBV5-1 to TRBJ2-1; 7 bases are shared with TRBD1. Per the germline V gene, CDR1 is SGHRS and CDR2 is YFSETQ. Trimming cost V 3 bases and J 0 bases; bases outside gene matches: 3. This CDR3 region has 15 residues. CDR3 DNA: TGCGCCAGCAGCTCCGACAGGGCCTCCTACAATGAGCAGTTCTTC. Translated: CASSSDRASYNEQFF.